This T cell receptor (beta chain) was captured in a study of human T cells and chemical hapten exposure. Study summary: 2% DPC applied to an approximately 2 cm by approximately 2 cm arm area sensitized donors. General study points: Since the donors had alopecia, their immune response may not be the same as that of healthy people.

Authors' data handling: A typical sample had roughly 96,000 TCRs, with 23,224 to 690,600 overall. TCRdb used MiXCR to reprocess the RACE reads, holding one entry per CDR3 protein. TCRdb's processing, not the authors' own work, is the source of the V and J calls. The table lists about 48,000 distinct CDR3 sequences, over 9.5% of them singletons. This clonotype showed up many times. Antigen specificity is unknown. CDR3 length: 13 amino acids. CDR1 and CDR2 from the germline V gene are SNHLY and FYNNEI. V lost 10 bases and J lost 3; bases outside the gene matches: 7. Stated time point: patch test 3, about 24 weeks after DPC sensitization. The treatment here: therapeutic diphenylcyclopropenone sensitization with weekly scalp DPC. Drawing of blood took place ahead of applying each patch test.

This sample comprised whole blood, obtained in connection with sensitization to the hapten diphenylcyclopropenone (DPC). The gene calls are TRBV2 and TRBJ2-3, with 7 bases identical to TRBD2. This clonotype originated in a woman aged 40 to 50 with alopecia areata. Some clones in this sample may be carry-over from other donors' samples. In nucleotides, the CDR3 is TGTGCCACCGGACTAGTAAGGACAGATACGCAGTATTTT. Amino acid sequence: CATGLVRTDTQYF.